These T cell receptor beta chains were read from a single sample in a study of blood T cell repertoires in COVID-19. The table came from immunoSEQ multiplex PCR; TCRdb's copy has only in-frame clones and leaves some out. Of 220,000 or so clones listed, just over 85% are singletons. The material sequenced was PBMCs or T cells enriched from blood (not recorded which). The source is a woman aged 45-60 years with acute COVID-19. CDR3s include the opening cysteine and the closing phenylalanine or tryptophan.

length: 16; J: TRBJ2-4; V: TRBV7-2; CDR3: CASSLFGGPGKNIQYF
length: 14; J: TRBJ1-1; V: TRBV19; CDR3: CASSMGTMNTEAFF
length: 13; J: TRBJ1-1; V: TRBV29-1; CDR3: CSVEYGQNTEAFF
length: 16; J: TRBJ2-7; V: TRBV9; CDR3: CASSVGGTVNSYEQYF
length: 12; J: TRBJ2-7; V: TRBV30; CDR3: CAWSPRGYEQYF
length: 15; J: TRBJ2-7; V: TRBV4-3; CDR3: CASSQGSRGLDEQYF
length: 14; J: TRBJ2-1; V: TRBV6-5; CDR3: CATAAVGTNNEQFF
length: 12; J: TRBJ1-2; V: TRBV2; CDR3: CASRDWTVGYTF
length: 19; J: TRBJ2-3; V: TRBV7-3; CDR3: CASSQLFGTEFSSTDTQYF
length: 15; J: TRBJ1-4; V: TRBV28; CDR3: CASSFADRGNEKLFF
length: 13; J: TRBJ1-1; V: TRBV5-1; CDR3: CASKFGGNTEAFF
length: 14; J: TRBJ1-2; V: TRBV7-2; CDR3: CASNLGITNYGYTF
length: 15; J: TRBJ2-7; V: TRBV6-2/TRBV6-3; CDR3: CASSQGLAGYYEQYF
length: 14; J: TRBJ2-7; V: TRBV7-8; CDR3: CASSLRTGVYEQYF
length: 15; J: TRBJ2-7; V: TRBV7-9; CDR3: CASSAPGQGSYEQYF
length: 14; J: TRBJ2-2; V: TRBV7-9; CDR3: CASSSRGRTGELFF
length: 15; J: TRBJ1-4; V: TRBV27; CDR3: CASSRRTGGNEKLFF
length: 16; J: TRBJ2-1; V: TRBV18; CDR3: CASSRGVTGGYNEQFF
length: 13; J: TRBJ1-1; V: TRBV29-1; CDR3: CSGLKGAGTEAFF
length: 13; J: TRBJ1-5; V: TRBV7-9; CDR3: CASSETQDQPQHF
length: 12; J: TRBJ2-7; V: TRBV27; CDR3: CASRTTNYEQYF
length: 15; J: TRBJ2-2; V: TRBV19; CDR3: CASRNLAGDPGELFF
length: 17; J: TRBJ2-1; V: TRBV27; CDR3: CASSLTQGPLFNYEQFF
length: 14; J: TRBJ1-4; V: TRBV5-1; CDR3: CASSLGYGGEKLFF
length: 15; J: TRBJ2-1; V: TRBV20-1; CDR3: CSASKGLVGRWEQFF
length: 15; J: TRBJ2-5; V: TRBV19; CDR3: CASSIGDRVQETQYF
length: 14; J: TRBJ1-5; V: TRBV27; CDR3: CASSLGQGHQPQHF
length: 13; J: TRBJ1-6; V: TRBV3-1/TRBV3-2; CDR3: CASSRDEFSPLHF
length: 18; J: TRBJ2-3; V: TRBV9; CDR3: CASRSGTSGTSSTDTQYF
length: 12; J: TRBJ2-7; V: TRBV6-5; CDR3: CASRGQGTGQYF
length: 14; J: TRBJ1-1; V: TRBV18; CDR3: CASSPSQGYTEAFF
length: 14; J: TRBJ1-6; V: TRBV2; CDR3: CASSTGQVNSPLHF
length: 12; J: TRBJ2-7; V: TRBV7-3; CDR3: CASSQLFHEQYF
length: 16; J: TRBJ1-3; V: TRBV3-1/TRBV3-2; CDR3: CASPLRGPEGGNTIYF
length: 13; J: TRBJ1-5; V: TRBV6-6; CDR3: CASRDRRHQPQHF
length: 14; J: TRBJ1-1; V: TRBV3-1/TRBV3-2; CDR3: CASSSHRENTEAFF
length: 13; J: TRBJ2-3; V: TRBV6-5; CDR3: CASRREGSDTQYF
length: 16; J: TRBJ2-5; V: TRBV28; CDR3: CASSFPSGRDRETQYF
length: 16; J: TRBJ2-7; V: TRBV27; CDR3: CASSFLLAGGPGEQYF
length: 14; J: TRBJ2-5; V: TRBV6-5; CDR3: CASSRTRTRETQYF
length: 16; J: TRBJ2-5; V: TRBV7-2; CDR3: CASSPGHLPYQETQYF
length: 11; J: TRBJ1-2; V: TRBV7-9; CDR3: CASQALDGYTF
length: 17; J: TRBJ2-1; V: TRBV11-2; CDR3: CASSLDLGTSSGNEQFF
length: 15; J: TRBJ1-2; V: TRBV9; CDR3: CASSAALPGYYGYTF